A single T cell receptor (beta chain) is shown here with its context. Its antigen is not known. This specimen comes from a study of cytomegalovirus exposure and HLA in healthy donors. Findings and limits, study-wide: Further analysis was carried out later, and it showed several of the most significant clusters appearing linked to common viral pathogens. HLA-A and HLA-B allele assignments for most subjects were reportedly predicted accurately using TCR beta sequences.

Trimming at V came to 5 bases and at J to 4 bases, leaving 11 bases not matched to a gene. Germline V gives CDR1 MDHEN, CDR2 SYDVKM. The CDR3 contains 16 residues. The primer mix had 60 Vbeta and 13 Jbeta primers. Assay used: immunoSEQ multiplex PCR; TCRdb lists only in-frame clones, some missing. This sample contains around 80,000 clones. The sample taken for sequencing was PBMCs. The TCR comes from a man aged 40-49 years in good health and CMV-seronegative. J is TRBJ2-1 and V is TRBV28, with TRBD1 matching over 7 bases. CDR3 region: CASSLETGITYNEQFF. For the CDR3, the DNA is TGTGCCAGCAGTCTGGAGACAGGGATTACTTACAATGAGCAGTTCTTC.